The 7 T cell receptor beta chains given below trace back to one sample, sequenced in a study of cytomegalovirus exposure and HLA in healthy donors. This PCR relied on a set of 60 Vbeta primers and 13 Jbeta primers. Measured with immunoSEQ multiplex PCR; TCRdb has only the in-frame clones, and not every one. The sample records approximately 130,000 clones, roughly three fifths being singletons. The sequenced sample was PBMCs. These receptors were obtained from a woman in her thirties or forties in good health and CMV-seronegative.

This clone has a single count. This chain links TRBV6-7 with TRBJ2-3; 7 bases map to TRBD1. TRBV6-7 is noted as an ORF with a role that remains uncertain. This CDR3 has 16 residues. Trimming cost V 0 bases and J 5 bases; bases outside gene matches: 8. The CDR3 DNA follows: TGTGCCAGCAGTTACTCGGGACAGCTTGGCGAAGATACGCAGTATTTT. Protein: CASSYSGQLGEDTQYF.

The chain couples TRBV11-2 to TRBJ2-1, with 9 bases aligning to TRBD2. The CDR3 length is 16 residues. V dropped 1 base and J dropped 6; count of bases not matched to a gene: 7. Germline V lookup: CDR1 SGHAT, CDR2 FQNNGV. As DNA, the CDR3 is TGTGCCAGCAGCTTAGCCGGCGGGGGGGCCATCAATGAGCAGTTCTTC. Translation gives CASSLAGGGAINEQFF. Filled out from reference TRBV11-2 and TRBJ2-1, the complete variable domain reads EAGVAQSPRYKIIEKRQSVAFWCNPISGHATLYWYQQILGQGPKLLIQFQNNGVVDDSQLPKDRFSAERLKGVDSTLKIQPAKLEDSAVYLCASSLAGGGAINEQFFGPGTRLTVL.

The chain has TRBV5-6 and TRBJ1-2; 7 bases are a match to TRBD1. Germline V lookup: CDR1 SGHDT, CDR2 YYEEEE. The CDR3 runs 13 residues. Germline trimming cut 4 bases from V and 8 bases from J; bases unmatched to any gene: 8. The CDR3 nucleotides are TGTGCCAGCAGCCAACCTACAGGGGAAGGCTACACCTTC. It specifies CASSQPTGEGYTF.

The sample holds a few counts of this clone. V and J are TRBV5-8 and TRBJ2-1, with TRBD2 matching over 7 bases. The CDR3 runs to 13 residues. CDR1 and CDR2 from the germline V gene are SGHTS and YDEGEE. J gave up 9 bases and V 3 bases, and 6 bases lay outside the gene matches. CDR3 in DNA: TGTGCCAGCAGCTACCGGGACTACGGTGAGCAGTTCTTC. It yields the protein CASSYRDYGEQFF.

V gene TRBV7-9 combines with J gene TRBJ2-5, with D possibly being TRBD1 (5 bases). Per germline, CDR1 SEHNR and CDR2 FQNEAQ (reference sequence). The CDR3 is 13 amino acids. With 7 bases removed from V and 1 base from J, the gap between germline ends came to 10 bases. CDR3 in amino acids: CASKQDTQETQYF. In nucleotides, the CDR3 is TGTGCCAGCAAACAGGACACCCAAGAGACCCAGTACTTC.

This clone was found a few times. The V gene is TRBV28, the J gene TRBJ2-1; the match to TRBD2 covers 7 bases. Germline loops: CDR1 MDHEN, CDR2 SYDVKM. The length of the CDR3 is 16 residues. Unmatched junction bases numbered 9, after V lost 3 bases and J lost 4 bases. In DNA, the CDR3 is TGTGCCAGCAGTTTGGGGGGGAAGGGTCTTTACAATGAGCAGTTCTTC. Amino acid sequence: CASSLGGKGLYNEQFF.

This clone was counted once. This sequence joins TRBV11-2 and TRBJ1-4; no clear D gene. This CDR3 is 15 amino acids long. V lost 5 bases and J 0 bases, leaving 10 bases between the germline ends. In germline, CDR1 is SGHAT, CDR2 FQNNGV. The CDR3 here is CASSDGLPTNEKLFF. The CDR3 nucleotides are TGTGCCAGCAGCGACGGACTTCCAACTAATGAAAAACTGTTTTTT.